These 7 T cell receptor beta chains originate from one sample sequenced in a study of cytomegalovirus exposure and HLA in healthy donors. The PCR employed 60 Vbeta primers together with 13 Jbeta primers. The assay was immunoSEQ multiplex PCR, and TCRdb's table has in-frame clones only and misses some. The sample gives approximately 150,000 clones, around 90% of which show up once; 0.45% to 0.6% is in the top ten. Sequencing was done on a sample of PBMCs. These receptors were obtained from a woman in her thirties or forties in good health and CMV-seronegative.

J is TRBJ1-2 and V is TRBV2; D ambiguous. The CDR3 contains 14 residues. CDR1 is SNHLY, CDR2 FYNNEI, per germline. Deletions cut 3 bases from V and 0 bases from J, with 8 bases between. The CDR3 protein is CASSEGRSNYGYTF. The CDR3 nucleotides read TGTGCCAGCAGTGAGGGCCGTTCTAACTATGGCTACACCTTC. Based on the CDR3 plus reference TRBV2 and TRBJ1-2, the full variable domain is EPEVTQTPSHQVTQMGQEVILRCVPISNHLYFYWYRQILGQKVEFLVSFYNNEISEKSEIFDDQFSVERPDGSNFTLKIRSTKLEDSAMYFCASSEGRSNYGYTFGSGTRLTVV.

The chain has TRBV2 and TRBJ2-1; D may be TRBD1 (6 bases). The CDR3 runs to 15 residues. With 7 bases removed from V and 2 bases from J, the gap between germline ends came to 15 bases. Germline values: CDR1 SNHLY, CDR2 FYNNEI. The CDR3 reads CASTDRHNPYNEQFF. CDR3 DNA: TGTGCCAGCACAGACAGGCATAATCCCTACAATGAGCAGTTCTTC. Together with reference TRBV2 and TRBJ2-1, the CDR3 gives the full variable domain: EPEVTQTPSHQVTQMGQEVILRCVPISNHLYFYWYRQILGQKVEFLVSFYNNEISEKSEIFDDQFSVERPDGSNFTLKIRSTKLEDSAMYFCASTDRHNPYNEQFFGPGTRLTVL.

The rearrangement uses TRBV6-1 and TRBJ1-2; D is perhaps TRBD1 (5 bases). The germline gives CDR1 MNHNS, CDR2 SASEGT. The CDR3 contains 16 residues. V dropped 3 bases and J dropped 3 bases, with 17 bases sitting between them. CDR3 region: CASSEHGGRGDYGYTF. For the CDR3, the DNA is TGTGCCAGCAGTGAGCACGGCGGGCGGGGGGACTATGGCTACACCTTC.

The chain carries TRBV6-6 and TRBJ1-5, with 9 bases fitting TRBD1. The V gene end was trimmed by 7 bases and the J gene end by 5 bases; junction bases not matched to a gene: 6. Per the germline V gene, CDR1 is MNHNY and CDR2 is SVGAGI (reference sequence). There are 14 residues in the CDR3. CDR3 DNA: TGTGCCAGCAATCCACAGGGGGCTTATCAGCCCCAGCATTTT. Protein: CASNPQGAYQPQHF.

V gene TRBV5-4 combines with J gene TRBJ2-7; D might be TRBD2 (6 bases). The CDR3 extends over 15 amino acids. Trimming took off 3 bases at V and 0 bases at J, with 13 bases between the two ends. The germline gives CDR1 SGHNT, CDR2 YYREEE (reference sequence). The CDR3 DNA is TGTGCCAGCAGCTCCCCGGGACTCAGCTCCTACGAGCAGTACTTC. Translated: CASSSPGLSSYEQYF.

There are a few counts of this clone. This chain links TRBV5-6 with TRBJ1-1; D ambiguous. Between the trimmed V and J ends, which lost 1 base and 6 bases, there was a span of 16 bases. CDR3 length: 15 residues. The germline V gene encodes CDR1 SGHDT and CDR2 YYEEEE. The CDR3 is CASSLITSSPSEAFF. The CDR3 DNA sequence: TGTGCCAGCAGCTTGATAACCAGTTCGCCTTCTGAAGCTTTCTTT.

The rearrangement links TRBV6-5 to TRBJ2-2; D possibly corresponds to TRBD2 (5 bases). The germline V gene encodes CDR1 MNHEY and CDR2 SVGAGI. The CDR3 totals 14 residues. Trimming cost V 6 bases and J 7 bases, with 15 bases left between them. The DNA of the CDR3 is TGTGCCAGCAGAACGGGGTACACGCTCGGGGAGCTGTTTTTT. Its translation is CASRTGYTLGELFF.